The rows below give T cell receptor beta chains drawn from one sample of a study of blood T cell repertoires in COVID-19. Generated by immunoSEQ multiplex PCR, the TCRdb table keeps only in-frame clones and is missing some. The data contain 75,000 or so clones, 70% to 90% of them singletons. The sample comprised peripheral blood. These TCRs come from a woman older than 75 with acute or convalescent COVID-19. CDR3s include the opening cysteine and the closing phenylalanine or tryptophan. A D gene is named only where the DNA matches it firmly. Expanded clones are given a class, and other clones once, few, many or no size at all.

NA	TRBV11-2	NA	TRBJ1-4	CASSSGAVARLFF	TGTGCCAGCAGTAGTGGGGCAGTTGCGAGGCTGTTTTTT
NA	TRBV10-3	NA	TRBJ2-1	CAISESSIDEQFF	TGTGCCATCAGTGAGAGTAGTATCGATGAGCAGTTCTTC
NA	TRBV7-3	NA	TRBJ2-3	CASSFGVSTDTQYF	TGTGCCAGCAGCTTCGGGGTTTCCACAGATACGCAGTATTTT
NA	TRBV24-1	TRBD2	TRBJ2-5	CATSDFQGLAGGETQYF	TGTGCCACCAGTGATTTTCAGGGACTAGCGGGAGGAGAGACCCAGTACTTC
NA	TRBV15	NA	TRBJ1-5	CATSRDLTDQPQHF	TGTGCCACCAGCAGAGATTTAACGGATCAGCCCCAGCATTTT
NA	TRBV11-2	TRBD1	TRBJ2-7	CASSLVIDRGSYEQYF	TGTGCCAGCAGCTTAGTAATCGACAGGGGCTCCTACGAGCAGTACTTC
NA	TRBV28	NA	TRBJ2-1	CASSSRNVPYNEQFF	TGTGCCAGCAGTTCGCGGAACGTACCGTACAATGAGCAGTTCTTC
NA	TRBV7-3	NA	TRBJ1-2	CASGPGDLVTSGYTF	TGTGCCAGCGGGCCGGGAGATTTGGTAACTAGCGGCTACACCTTC
NA	TRBV19	TRBD1	TRBJ2-7	CASSIGRGTVEQYF	TGTGCCAGTAGTATAGGCAGGGGGACAGTGGAGCAGTACTTC
NA	TRBV4-1	TRBD1	TRBJ1-3	CASSPRGQESTRSGNTIYF	TGCGCCAGCAGCCCGCGGGGACAGGAATCTACGCGCTCTGGAAACACCATATATTTT
NA	TRBV12-3/TRBV12-4	NA	TRBJ2-3	CASSFTWDTQYF	TGTGCCAGCAGTTTTACATGGGATACGCAGTATTTT
few	TRBV5-4	NA	TRBJ2-1	CASSLDSRTYNEQFF	TGTGCCAGCAGCTTGGATTCGAGGACCTACAATGAGCAGTTCTTC
NA	TRBV5-6	NA	TRBJ2-1	CASSYDSYNEQFF	TGTGCCAGCAGCTACGACAGCTACAATGAGCAGTTCTTC
once	TRBV5-1	TRBD2	TRBJ2-1	CASSLGGGRYNEQFF	TGCGCCAGCAGCTTGGGCGGGGGACGCTACAATGAGCAGTTCTTC
NA	TRBV5-5	TRBD2	TRBJ2-7	CASSRDLAGGSYEQYF	TGTGCCAGCAGTCGTGACCTAGCGGGGGGGTCCTACGAGCAGTACTTC
NA	TRBV5-1	TRBD2	TRBJ2-3	CASRLGLADTDTQYF	TGCGCCAGCAGATTGGGACTAGCCGACACAGATACGCAGTATTTT
NA	TRBV19	TRBD2	TRBJ2-1	CASSILTSGYYNEQFF	TGTGCCAGTAGTATCCTGACTAGCGGATACTACAATGAGCAGTTCTTC
NA	TRBV7-2	NA	TRBJ2-7	CASSDGTATGGEQYF	TGTGCCAGCAGCGACGGGACAGCCACCGGAGGGGAGCAGTACTTC
NA	TRBV9	NA	TRBJ2-3	CASSTLADTQYF	TGTGCCAGCAGCACGCTAGCCGATACGCAGTATTTT
few	TRBV5-1	TRBD1	TRBJ1-6	CASSLKGQGGSPLHF	TGCGCCAGCAGCTTGAAAGGTCAGGGGGGTTCACCCCTCCACTTT
NA	TRBV5-1	TRBD1	TRBJ2-2	CASSFRTGGPGELFF	TGCGCCAGCAGCTTTAGGACAGGGGGTCCCGGGGAGCTGTTTTTT
once	TRBV7-9	NA	TRBJ2-2	CASSLDGRVTGELFF	TGTGCCAGCAGCTTAGACGGCAGGGTCACCGGGGAGCTGTTTTTT
NA	TRBV11-2	NA	TRBJ2-1	CASSRQRTLYNEQFF	TGTGCCAGCAGCCGACAGAGGACCCTCTACAATGAGCAGTTCTTC
NA	TRBV11-2	TRBD1	TRBJ1-1	CASSSQGSGGNTEAFF	TGTGCCAGCAGCTCCCAAGGGTCAGGGGGGAACACTGAAGCTTTCTTT
NA	TRBV5-1	NA	TRBJ2-7	CATKTRGLHEQYF	TGCGCCACCAAAACCAGGGGCCTCCACGAGCAGTACTTC
NA	TRBV11-2	NA	TRBJ1-1	CASSPTVLRLNTEAFF	TGTGCCAGCAGCCCGACAGTATTAAGGTTGAACACTGAAGCTTTCTTT
NA	TRBV7-3	NA	TRBJ2-1	CASSLSGGAIDEQFF	TGTGCCAGCAGCTTAAGTGGGGGGGCCATAGATGAGCAGTTCTTC
NA	TRBV7-2	NA	TRBJ1-4	CASSIIDEKLFF	TGTGCCAGCAGCATAATAGATGAAAAACTGTTTTTT
NA	TRBV19	TRBD1	TRBJ1-1	CATGTALNTEAFF	TGTGCCACCGGGACAGCTTTGAACACTGAAGCTTTCTTT
NA	TRBV7-2	TRBD2	TRBJ2-7	CASSLGGFSSYEQYF	TGTGCCAGCAGCTTGGGGGGGTTCAGCTCCTACGAGCAGTACTTC
NA	TRBV3-1/TRBV3-2	TRBD2	TRBJ2-3	CASSLEAGGKDTQYF	TGTGCCAGCAGCCTCGAGGCGGGAGGGAAAGATACGCAGTATTTT
once	TRBV19	TRBD1	TRBJ2-7	CASSTHRGEQYF	TGTGCCAGTAGTACCCACAGGGGCGAGCAGTACTTC
NA	TRBV5-1	NA	TRBJ1-1	CASSLGPSGTEAFF	TGCGCCAGCAGCTTGGGACCCTCAGGCACTGAAGCTTTCTTT
NA	TRBV5-4	NA	TRBJ1-3	CASSLDRNTIYF	TGTGCCAGCAGCTTGGATAGAAACACCATATATTTT
NA	TRBV9	TRBD2	TRBJ2-1	CASSVGLTSGASYNEQFF	TGTGCCAGCAGCGTAGGCCTGACTAGCGGGGCCTCCTACAATGAGCAGTTCTTC
NA	TRBV5-1	NA	TRBJ1-1	CASSLEAGAHRRNTEAFF	TGCGCCAGCAGCTTGGAGGCAGGGGCACACAGAAGGAACACTGAAGCTTTCTTT
NA	TRBV3-1/TRBV3-2	NA	TRBJ1-1	CASSRGLEAFF	TGTGCCAGCAGCCGAGGCCTCGAAGCTTTCTTT
NA	TRBV13	TRBD1	TRBJ2-6	CASETGQGFGANVLTF	TGTGCCAGCGAAACAGGACAGGGCTTTGGGGCCAACGTCCTGACTTTC
NA	TRBV10-3	NA	TRBJ1-1	CAISDGRTEAFF	TGTGCCATCAGTGATGGGCGCACTGAAGCTTTCTTT
NA	TRBV28	NA	TRBJ1-5	CASSFRQGRGDQPQHF	TGTGCCAGCAGTTTTAGGCAGGGCAGGGGCGATCAGCCCCAGCATTTT
NA	TRBV9	TRBD2	TRBJ2-1	CASSVRLAEYNEQFF	TGTGCCAGCAGCGTACGCCTAGCGGAGTACAATGAGCAGTTCTTC
NA	TRBV4-2	NA	TRBJ1-2	CASSQSSGSYGYTF	TGTGCCAGCAGCCAGTCGTCCGGGAGTTATGGCTACACCTTC
NA	TRBV5-5	TRBD1	TRBJ1-1	CASSLLGQGKAFF	TGTGCCAGCAGCTTGTTGGGACAGGGGAAAGCTTTCTTT
NA	TRBV5-1	TRBD1	TRBJ1-6	CASSRSDRGSPLHF	TGCGCCAGCAGCCGTAGTGACAGGGGTTCACCCCTCCACTTT
few	TRBV12-3/TRBV12-4	TRBD1	TRBJ1-1	CASSRQQGAQAFF	TGTGCCAGCAGCCGGCAGCAGGGGGCGCAGGCTTTCTTT
NA	TRBV6-5	TRBD1	TRBJ1-4	CASSKQGRPNEKLFF	TGTGCCAGCAGCAAACAGGGGCGACCCAATGAAAAACTGTTTTTT
NA	TRBV5-1	NA	TRBJ2-3	CASSLGSGTDTQYF	TGCGCCAGCAGCTTGGGGAGCGGCACAGATACGCAGTATTTT
NA	TRBV12-5	TRBD1	TRBJ1-5	CASGLDRQGLRPQHF	TGTGCTAGTGGTTTGGATCGACAGGGTCTACGGCCCCAGCATTTT
once	TRBV13	NA	TRBJ1-2	CASSLGGGGYTF	TGTGCCAGCAGCTTAGGGGGGGGTGGCTACACCTTC
NA	TRBV5-1	NA	TRBJ2-1	CASSSPQAAGDNEQFF	TGCGCCAGCAGCTCGCCACAGGCCGCTGGGGACAATGAGCAGTTCTTC
NA	TRBV27	NA	TRBJ2-2	CASSFRTIRTGELFF	TGTGCCAGCAGTTTTAGGACAATTAGGACCGGGGAGCTGTTTTTT
NA	TRBV7-9	TRBD1	TRBJ1-1	CASSSRTGGTEAFF	TGTGCCAGCAGCTCCAGGACAGGGGGCACTGAAGCTTTCTTT
NA	TRBV7-8	NA	TRBJ2-1	CASRRGTPKDEQFF	TGTGCCAGCAGGAGGGGGACGCCGAAGGACGAGCAGTTCTTC
NA	TRBV3-1/TRBV3-2	TRBD1	TRBJ1-1	CASSRGQGAGEAFF	TGTGCCAGCAGCCGAGGACAGGGGGCAGGTGAAGCTTTCTTT
few	TRBV28	TRBD1	TRBJ1-5	CASSLPGTGVQPQHF	TGTGCCAGCAGTTTACCCGGGACAGGGGTTCAGCCCCAGCATTTT
NA	TRBV28	NA	TRBJ2-7	CASTFRYEQYF	TGTGCCAGCACTTTTCGCTACGAGCAGTACTTC
NA	TRBV9	NA	TRBJ2-6	CASSVGHFSGANVLTF	TGTGCCAGCAGCGTCGGACATTTCTCTGGGGCCAACGTCCTGACTTTC
NA	TRBV7-8	NA	TRBJ2-3	CASSQNRGSDTQYF	TGTGCCAGCAGCCAGAACCGGGGTTCAGATACGCAGTATTTT
few	TRBV5-1	TRBD1	TRBJ2-2	CASSLGTGTGELFF	TGCGCCAGCAGCTTGGGGACAGGGACCGGGGAGCTGTTTTTT